This T cell receptor beta chain came from a study of breast tumors, draining lymph nodes, adjacent tissues. In TCRdb, the multiplex PCR reads were re-called with MiXCR into one record per CDR3 protein. The sample includes approximately 180,000 distinct CDR3 sequences, 30% to 35% of them seen just once. This clonotype was counted many times. Antigen specificity is unknown. Samples came from axillary lymph nodes draining the breast cancer. General study findings and limits: The lymph node origin of tumor T cells was framed as consistent with a hypothesis, not demonstrated. Data fit most tumor T cells coming from lymph node, expanding in tumor. Tumors had less TCR diversity than lymph nodes, more than nontumor tissue.

Germline V gene lookup returns CDR1 LGHDT and CDR2 YNNKEL (reference sequence). The ends were cut back, 2 bases at V and 2 bases at J, with 14 bases in the middle. The CDR3 has 16 residues. This sequence was found in a female donor with breast cancer. Some clones in this sample may be carry-over from other donors' samples. The V and J genes are TRBV3-1 and TRBJ2-3, with a weak D call TRBD2 (6 bases). The sequenced sample was axillary lymph node tissue. The CDR3 DNA reads TGTGCCAGCAGCCAATTACCCGGAGGGCCCACAGATACGCAGTATTTT. Protein sequence: CASSQLPGGPTDTQYF.